This entry describes one T cell receptor beta chain. What it binds is unknown. A deep-level run was used for the assay. Sequenced by immunoSEQ multiplex PCR; TCRdb stores in-frame clones only, minus some. The sample consists of 400,000 to 500,000 clones, 75% to 85% of them appearing once. The data originate from a study of shared clonotypes between healthy human individuals. Study conclusions and caveats: Sequencing depth was expected to affect clonotype sharing among donors.

The TCR comes from a woman between 40 and 50 years old in good health. Some clones in this sample may be carry-over from other donors' samples. The sequencing sample was made of PBMCs.

The CDR3 spells CASRGDVYEQYF. The CDR3 nucleotides are TGTGCCAGCAGGGGCGACGTCTACGAGCAGTACTTC. The chain recombines TRBV2 with TRBJ2-7; no clear D. Germline V gene sequence: CDR1 SNHLY, CDR2 FYNNEI. The CDR3 has 12 amino acids. V lost 6 bases and J lost 3, with 9 bases in between.